This T cell receptor (beta chain) was sequenced in a study of T-cell memory formation after mild COVID-19 (dated by TCRdb to 2020 to 2023). A note on the overall study: Most TCR sequence clusters were specific to one of the two donors. In a couple of donors, T-cell clones that expanded and contracted after mild COVID-19 were tracked by sequencing TCRalpha and TCRbeta repertoires over time. The cohort was made up of two young adult volunteers, one female and one male, who were previously healthy.

Ficoll-Paque density gradient centrifugation was the method used to isolate PBMCs. What the authors observed across the whole study: Contracting CD4+ clones were found mainly in CM and EM memory subsets, while CD8+ clones were enriched in EMRA. Some responding clones were detected in pre-infection memory, which suggested that pre-existing cross-reactive memory T cells had joined the SARS-CoV-2 response. Clones contracting from day 15 to 85 had balanced CD4/CD8 phenotypes, while a second wave expanding from day 15 to 37 was biased towards CD4+. SARS-CoV-2 specificity was not confirmed for the second-wave clones peaking on day 37. The study included only a couple of mild cases, and larger cohorts that include severe cases with pre-infection samples were judged to be necessary.

The reads were generated on an Illumina NovaSeq 6000. TCRalpha and TCRbeta cDNA libraries were built by 5'RACE with constant-segment primers, adding sample barcodes and unique molecular identifiers. Trizol reagent was used to extract RNA from every sample. The libraries were amplified in two PCR steps, and the second step added a second sample barcode and Illumina TruSeq adapters. The libraries were sequenced on an Illumina NovaSeq using 2 x 150 bp paired-end reads. In the source study's methods: Reads were demultiplexed and collapsed into UMI-guided consensus sequences with migec v1.2.7. With mixcr v2.1.11, UMI consensuses were aligned to TRA and TRB V and J templates and assembled into clonotypes. Expanded or contracted clonotypes were those called significant by both edgeR and NoisET, with noise models trained on biological replicates. edgeR calls used a false discovery rate-adjusted p below 0.01 and a log2 fold-change threshold of 1. PCA with hierarchical clustering of max-normalized trajectories of the 1000 most abundant clonotypes was used as exploratory dynamics analysis. Each responding clone was given a CD4 or CD8 phenotype based on the CD4+ and CD8+ repertoires, which had been sequenced separately. TCRdb trimmed the raw reads at Q25, called clones with MiXCR and kept productive beta chains. Each CDR3 protein appears once, grouped with its most common genes and DNA. These V and J calls rely on TCRdb rather than the paper's analysis. The sample table holds approximately 560,000 distinct CDR3 sequences, of which around a sixth were seen once. Of the sample, roughly 8.2% is held by the ten largest clones.

V drops 0 bases and J drops 8 bases, leaving 13 bases in between. The CDR3, from cysteine to phenylalanine, totals 14 residues. Just the 42-base CDR3 DNA is kept, in frame starting at base 1. Based on the germline V gene, the CDR1 and CDR2 sequences are SGHVS and FNYEAQ. This clonotype was seen more than once but under ten times. It has no known antigen specificity. Within one base of it there is no much larger clone, and no base qualities were kept. The origin of this receptor is an adult woman who had mild COVID-19 (a few samples of this study predate the infection). The sample titles of this study are shuffled in the database, so cell type and time point are left out; the donor was told from shared clones. The sequenced material came from PBMCs or a T cell subset sorted from them (not recorded which). The rearranged segments are TRBV7-6 and TRBJ1-2; the D gene is possibly TRBD1, with 5 bases matching. The bases read TGTGCCAGCAGCTTAGCGCAAGGGGCGGGCGGCTACACCTTC. This encodes CASSLAQGAGGYTF. Extended through the reference TRBV7-6 and TRBJ1-2 proteins, this CDR3 yields the full variable domain: GAGVSQSPRYKVTKRGQDVALRCDPISGHVSLYWYRQALGQGPEFLTYFNYEAQQDKSGLPNDRFSAERPEGSISTLTIQRTEQRDSAMYRCASSLAQGAGGYTFGSGTRLTVV.